This TCR beta chain was identified during a study of CD8 T cells in Susac syndrome. Per germline, CDR1 GTSNPN and CDR2 SVGIG (reference sequence). There are 13 residues in the CDR3. V shed 3 bases and J 5 bases; nucleotides not matched to a gene: 4. RNA in amounts of roughly 0.5 to 1 ug was reverse transcribed with random hexamers. TCRdb reprocessed the immunoSEQ multiplex PCR reads with MiXCR, giving one entry per CDR3 protein. This sample carries roughly 150,000 distinct CDR3 sequences, around 90% of them seen once, and the ten largest clones take under 0.085%. The rearrangement links TRBV30 to TRBJ1-5; 7 positions agree with TRBD1. Sequencing used CD4+ T cells from PBMCs. The clonotype was recovered from a human donor in good health. The CDR3: CAWSDTGDQPQHF. The CDR3 DNA reads as TGTGCCTGGAGCGACACAGGGGATCAGCCCCAGCATTTT. Based on the CDR3 plus reference TRBV30 and TRBJ1-5, the full variable domain is SQTIHQWPATLVQPVGSPLSLECTVEGTSNPNLYWYRQAAGRGLQLLFYSVGIGQISSEVPQNLSASRPQDRQFILSSKKLLLSDSGFYLCAWSDTGDQPQHFGDGTRLSIL.